This paragraph reports one T cell receptor (beta chain). What it binds is not known. This entry is derived from a study of cytomegalovirus exposure and HLA in healthy donors. Notes on the study in general: Beyond CMV serostatus, there was no information to go on about immune exposure. What a later analysis reportedly showed was that an Asian-associated ancestry cluster had fewer N-insertions than the roughly 670-donor mean.

V lost 6 bases and J 8 bases, leaving 13 bases between the germline ends. The germline gives CDR1 GTSNPN, CDR2 SVGIG (reference sequence). This CDR3 is 11 amino acids long. Use of 60 Vbeta and 13 Jbeta primers characterized the PCR. The table came from immunoSEQ multiplex PCR; TCRdb's copy has only in-frame clones and leaves some out. This table has approximately 130,000 clones, around 85% appearing once. Sequenced material: PBMCs. This chain links TRBV30 with TRBJ2-5; a weak D match, TRBD2 (6 bases). The origin of this receptor is a young woman in good health and CMV-seropositive. The CDR3 DNA follows: TGTGCCTGCACACGGGCGGGAACCCAGTACTTC. Translated, it gives CACTRAGTQYF.